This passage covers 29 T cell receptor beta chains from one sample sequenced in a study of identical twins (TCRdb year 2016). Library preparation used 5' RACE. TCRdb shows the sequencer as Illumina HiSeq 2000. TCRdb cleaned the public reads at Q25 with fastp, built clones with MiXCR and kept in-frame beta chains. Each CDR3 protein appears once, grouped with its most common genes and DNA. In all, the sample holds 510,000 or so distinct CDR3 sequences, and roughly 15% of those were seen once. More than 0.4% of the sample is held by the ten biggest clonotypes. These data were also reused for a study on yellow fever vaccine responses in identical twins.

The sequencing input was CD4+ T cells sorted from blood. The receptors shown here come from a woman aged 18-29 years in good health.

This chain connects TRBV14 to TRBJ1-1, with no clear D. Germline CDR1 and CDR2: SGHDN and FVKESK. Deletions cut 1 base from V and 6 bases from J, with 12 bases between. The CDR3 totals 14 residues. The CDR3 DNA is TGTGCCAGCAGCCAAGGGAGTCGATGGGCTGAAGCTTTCTTT. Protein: CASSQGSRWAEAFF.

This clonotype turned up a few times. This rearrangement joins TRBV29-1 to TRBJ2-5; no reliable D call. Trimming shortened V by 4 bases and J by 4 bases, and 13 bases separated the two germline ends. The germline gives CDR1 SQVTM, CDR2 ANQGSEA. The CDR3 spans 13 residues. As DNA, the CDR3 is TGCAGCGTTGTCCCACAGACCCGAGAGACCCAGTACTTC. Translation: CSVVPQTRETQYF.

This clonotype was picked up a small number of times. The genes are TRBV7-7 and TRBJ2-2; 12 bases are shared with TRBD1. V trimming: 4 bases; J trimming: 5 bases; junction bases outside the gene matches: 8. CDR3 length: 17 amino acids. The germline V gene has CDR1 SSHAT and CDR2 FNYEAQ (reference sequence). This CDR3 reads CASSSGTGGIQTGELFF. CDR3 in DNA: TGTGCCAGCAGCTCAGGGACAGGGGGCATTCAGACCGGGGAGCTGTTTTTT.

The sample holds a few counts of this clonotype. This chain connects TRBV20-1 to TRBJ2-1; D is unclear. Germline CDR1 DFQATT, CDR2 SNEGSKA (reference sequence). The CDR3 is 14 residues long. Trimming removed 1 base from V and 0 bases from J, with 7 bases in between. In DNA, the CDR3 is TGCAGTGCTAGAGTACAGAGCTCCTACAATGAGCAGTTCTTC. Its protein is CSARVQSSYNEQFF.

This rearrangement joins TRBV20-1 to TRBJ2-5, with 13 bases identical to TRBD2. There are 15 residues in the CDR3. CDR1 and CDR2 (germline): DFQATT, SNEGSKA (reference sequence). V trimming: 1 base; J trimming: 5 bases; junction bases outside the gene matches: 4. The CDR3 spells CSARAGTSGTETQYF. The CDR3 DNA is TGCAGTGCTAGAGCTGGGACTAGCGGGACGGAGACCCAGTACTTC.

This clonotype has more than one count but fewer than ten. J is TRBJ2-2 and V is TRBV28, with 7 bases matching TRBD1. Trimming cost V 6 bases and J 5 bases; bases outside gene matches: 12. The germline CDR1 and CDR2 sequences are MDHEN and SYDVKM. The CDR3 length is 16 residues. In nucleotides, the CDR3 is TGTGCCAGCAGACCCGACAGGGAGAAAAGAACCGGGGAGCTGTTTTTT. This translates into CASRPDREKRTGELFF.

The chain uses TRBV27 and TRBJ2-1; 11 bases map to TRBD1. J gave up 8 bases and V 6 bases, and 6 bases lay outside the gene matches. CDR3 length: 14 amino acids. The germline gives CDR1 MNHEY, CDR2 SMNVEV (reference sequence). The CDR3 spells CASSWDRGYDEQFF. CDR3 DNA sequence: TGTGCCAGCAGCTGGGACAGGGGGTACGATGAGCAGTTCTTC.

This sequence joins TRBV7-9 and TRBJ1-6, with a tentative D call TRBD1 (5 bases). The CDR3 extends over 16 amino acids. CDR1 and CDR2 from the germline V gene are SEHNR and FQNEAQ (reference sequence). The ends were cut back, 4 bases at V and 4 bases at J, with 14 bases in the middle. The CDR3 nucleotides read TGTGCCAGCAGCTCCCCTCAGGACACTTATAATTCACCCCTCCACTTT. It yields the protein CASSSPQDTYNSPLHF.

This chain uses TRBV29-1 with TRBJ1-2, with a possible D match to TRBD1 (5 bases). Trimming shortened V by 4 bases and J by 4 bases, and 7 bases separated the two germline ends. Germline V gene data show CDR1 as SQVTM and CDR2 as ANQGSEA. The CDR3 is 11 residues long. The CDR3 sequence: CSVAGLYGYTF. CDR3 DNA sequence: TGCAGCGTTGCGGGACTCTATGGCTACACCTTC. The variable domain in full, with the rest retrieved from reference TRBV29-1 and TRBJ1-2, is SAVISQKPSRDICQRGTSLTIQCQVDSQVTMMFWYRQQPGQSLTLIATANQGSEATYESGFVIDKFPISRPNLTFSTLTVSNMSPEDSSIYLCSVAGLYGYTFGSGTRLTVV.

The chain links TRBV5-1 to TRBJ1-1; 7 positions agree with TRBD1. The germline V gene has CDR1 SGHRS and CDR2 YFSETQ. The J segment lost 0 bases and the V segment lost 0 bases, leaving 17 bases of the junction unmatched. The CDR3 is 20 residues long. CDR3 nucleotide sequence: TGCGCCAGCAGCTTGGCCTTTGCTCCGGGACAGACGACTATGAACACTGAAGCTTTCTTT. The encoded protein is CASSLAFAPGQTTMNTEAFF.

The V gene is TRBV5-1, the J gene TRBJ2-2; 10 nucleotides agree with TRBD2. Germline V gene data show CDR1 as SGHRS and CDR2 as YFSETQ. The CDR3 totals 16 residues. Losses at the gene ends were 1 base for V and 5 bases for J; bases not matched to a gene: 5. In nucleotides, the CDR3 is TGCGCCAGCAGCTTGTCCCTAGCGGGAGAGACCGGGGAGCTGTTTTTT. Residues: CASSLSLAGETGELFF.

The CDR3 sequence is CASSSGQPGELFF. As DNA, the CDR3 is TGTGCCAGCAGTTCGGGACAGCCCGGGGAGCTGTTTTTT. The chain has TRBV28 and TRBJ2-2, with 7 bases lining up with TRBD1. Germline V gene data show CDR1 as MDHEN and CDR2 as SYDVKM. Trimming at V came to 4 bases and at J to 6 bases, leaving 2 bases not matched to a gene. The CDR3 runs 13 residues. Full variable domain (outside the CDR3, taken from reference TRBV28 and TRBJ2-2): DVKVTQSSRYLVKRTGEKVFLECVQDMDHENMFWYRQDPGLGLRLIYFSYDVKMKEKGDIPEGYSVSREKKERFSLILESASTNQTSMYLCASSSGQPGELFFGEGSRLTVL.

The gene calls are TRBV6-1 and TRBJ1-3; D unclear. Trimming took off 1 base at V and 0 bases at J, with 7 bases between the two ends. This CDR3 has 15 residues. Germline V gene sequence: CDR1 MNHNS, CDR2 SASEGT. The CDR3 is CASSEGGFSGNTIYF. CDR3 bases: TGTGCCAGCAGTGAAGGGGGTTTCTCTGGAAACACCATATATTTT.

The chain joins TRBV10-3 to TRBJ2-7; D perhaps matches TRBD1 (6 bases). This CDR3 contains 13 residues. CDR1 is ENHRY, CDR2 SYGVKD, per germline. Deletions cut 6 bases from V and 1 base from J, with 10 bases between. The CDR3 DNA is TGTGCCATCAGGGACGGACAGTCCTACGAGCAGTACTTC. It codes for CAIRDGQSYEQYF.

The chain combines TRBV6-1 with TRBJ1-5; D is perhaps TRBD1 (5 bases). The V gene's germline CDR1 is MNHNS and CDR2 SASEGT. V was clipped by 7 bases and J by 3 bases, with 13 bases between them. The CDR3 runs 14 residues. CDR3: CASNSGGFNQPQHF. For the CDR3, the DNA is TGTGCCAGCAACTCGGGGGGATTCAATCAGCCCCAGCATTTT.

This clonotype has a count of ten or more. CDR3: CASSLEGPTDTQYF. Here the CDR3 DNA reads TGCGCCAGCAGCTTGGAGGGGCCCACAGATACGCAGTATTTT. This chain joins TRBV5-1 and TRBJ2-3; D possibly corresponds to TRBD1 (5 bases). With 0 bases removed from V and 2 bases from J, the gap between germline ends came to 7 bases. The V gene's germline CDR1 is SGHRS and CDR2 YFSETQ. This CDR3 is 14 amino acids long.

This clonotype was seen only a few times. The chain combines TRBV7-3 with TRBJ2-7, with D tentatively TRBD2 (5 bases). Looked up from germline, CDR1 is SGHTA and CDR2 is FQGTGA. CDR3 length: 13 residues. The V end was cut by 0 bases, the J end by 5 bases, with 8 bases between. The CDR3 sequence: CASSLTAGDEQYF. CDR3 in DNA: TGTGCCAGCAGCTTAACGGCCGGGGACGAGCAGTACTTC.

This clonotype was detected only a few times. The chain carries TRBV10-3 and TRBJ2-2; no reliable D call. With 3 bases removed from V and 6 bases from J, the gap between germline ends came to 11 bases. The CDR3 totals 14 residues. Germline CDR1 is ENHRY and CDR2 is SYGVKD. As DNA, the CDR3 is TGTGCCATCAGTGATGTTAAGGTCCCCGGGGAGCTGTTTTTT. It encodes CAISDVKVPGELFF.

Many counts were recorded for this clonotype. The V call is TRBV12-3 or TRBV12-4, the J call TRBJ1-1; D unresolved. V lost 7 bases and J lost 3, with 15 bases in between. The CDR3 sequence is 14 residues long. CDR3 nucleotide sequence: TGTGCCAGCACCGGAGGGTGGACGGACACTGAAGCTTTCTTT. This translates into CASTGGWTDTEAFF.

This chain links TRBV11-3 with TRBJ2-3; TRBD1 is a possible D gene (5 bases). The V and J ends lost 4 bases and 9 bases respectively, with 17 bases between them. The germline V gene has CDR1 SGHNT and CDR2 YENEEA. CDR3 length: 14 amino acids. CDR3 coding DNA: TGTGCCAGCAGCTCAGGGCTTTCCGTGGGGACGCAGTATTTT. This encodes CASSSGLSVGTQYF.

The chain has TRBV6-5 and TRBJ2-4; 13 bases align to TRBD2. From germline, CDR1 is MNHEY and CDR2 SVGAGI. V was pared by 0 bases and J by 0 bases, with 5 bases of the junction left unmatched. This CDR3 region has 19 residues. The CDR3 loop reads CASSYSGTSGASAKNIQYF. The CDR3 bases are TGTGCCAGCAGTTACTCCGGGACTAGCGGGGCCTCAGCCAAAAACATTCAGTACTTC.

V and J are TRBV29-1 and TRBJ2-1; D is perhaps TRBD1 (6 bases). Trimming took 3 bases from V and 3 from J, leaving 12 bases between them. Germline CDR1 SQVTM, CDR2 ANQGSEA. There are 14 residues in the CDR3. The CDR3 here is CSVEWGHFYNEQFF. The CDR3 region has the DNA TGCAGCGTTGAGTGGGGACACTTCTACAATGAGCAGTTCTTC.

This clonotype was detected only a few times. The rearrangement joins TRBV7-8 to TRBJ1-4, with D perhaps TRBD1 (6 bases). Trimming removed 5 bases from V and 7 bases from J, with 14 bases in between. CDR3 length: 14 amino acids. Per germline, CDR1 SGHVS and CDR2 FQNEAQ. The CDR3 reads CASSPGGPGEKLFF. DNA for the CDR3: TGTGCCAGCAGCCCCGGGGGGCCTGGTGAAAAACTGTTTTTT.

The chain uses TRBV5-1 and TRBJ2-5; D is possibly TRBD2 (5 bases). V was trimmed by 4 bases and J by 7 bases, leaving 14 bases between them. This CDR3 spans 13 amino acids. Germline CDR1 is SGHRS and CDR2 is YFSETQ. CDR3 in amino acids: CASSSGPEGTQYF. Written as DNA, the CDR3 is TGCGCCAGCAGCAGTGGACCCGAGGGGACCCAGTACTTC.

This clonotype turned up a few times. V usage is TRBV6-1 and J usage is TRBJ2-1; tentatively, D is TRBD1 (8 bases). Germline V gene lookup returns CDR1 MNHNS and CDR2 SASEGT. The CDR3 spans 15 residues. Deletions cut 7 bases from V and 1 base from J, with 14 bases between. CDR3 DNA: TGTGCCAGCACTAAACAGGGGGGGTCCTACAATGAGCAGTTCTTC. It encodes CASTKQGGSYNEQFF.

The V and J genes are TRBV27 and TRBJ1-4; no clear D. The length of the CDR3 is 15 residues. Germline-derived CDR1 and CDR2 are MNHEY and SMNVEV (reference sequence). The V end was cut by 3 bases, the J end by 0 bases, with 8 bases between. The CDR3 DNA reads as TGTGCCAGCAGTTTTGGGTTTGCAACTAATGAAAAACTGTTTTTT. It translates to CASSFGFATNEKLFF.

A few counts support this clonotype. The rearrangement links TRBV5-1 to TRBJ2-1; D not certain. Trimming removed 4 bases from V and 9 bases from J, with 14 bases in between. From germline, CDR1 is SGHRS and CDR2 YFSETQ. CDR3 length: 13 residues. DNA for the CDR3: TGCGCCAGCAGCCCGAATTCGCCAGGTGAGCAGTTCTTC. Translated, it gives CASSPNSPGEQFF. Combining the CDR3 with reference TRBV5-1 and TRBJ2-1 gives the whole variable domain KAGVTQTPRYLIKTRGQQVTLSCSPISGHRSVSWYQQTPGQGLQFLFEYFSETQRNKGNFPGRFSGRQFSNSRSEMNVSTLELGDSALYLCASSPNSPGEQFFGPGTRLTVL.

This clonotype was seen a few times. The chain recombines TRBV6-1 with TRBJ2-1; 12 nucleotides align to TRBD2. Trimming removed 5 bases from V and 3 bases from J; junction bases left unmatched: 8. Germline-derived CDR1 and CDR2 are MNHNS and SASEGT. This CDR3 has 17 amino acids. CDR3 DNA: TGTGCCAGCAGTAGGCTAGCGGGAGGGAGTGGCTACAATGAGCAGTTCTTC. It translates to CASSRLAGGSGYNEQFF.

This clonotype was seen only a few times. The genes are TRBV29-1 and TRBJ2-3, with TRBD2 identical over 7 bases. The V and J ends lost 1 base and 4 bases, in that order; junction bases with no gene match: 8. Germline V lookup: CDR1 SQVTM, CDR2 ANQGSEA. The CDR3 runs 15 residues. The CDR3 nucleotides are TGCAGCGTTGAAGTAAGGGAGGGCCGGGCAGATACGCAGTATTTT. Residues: CSVEVREGRADTQYF.